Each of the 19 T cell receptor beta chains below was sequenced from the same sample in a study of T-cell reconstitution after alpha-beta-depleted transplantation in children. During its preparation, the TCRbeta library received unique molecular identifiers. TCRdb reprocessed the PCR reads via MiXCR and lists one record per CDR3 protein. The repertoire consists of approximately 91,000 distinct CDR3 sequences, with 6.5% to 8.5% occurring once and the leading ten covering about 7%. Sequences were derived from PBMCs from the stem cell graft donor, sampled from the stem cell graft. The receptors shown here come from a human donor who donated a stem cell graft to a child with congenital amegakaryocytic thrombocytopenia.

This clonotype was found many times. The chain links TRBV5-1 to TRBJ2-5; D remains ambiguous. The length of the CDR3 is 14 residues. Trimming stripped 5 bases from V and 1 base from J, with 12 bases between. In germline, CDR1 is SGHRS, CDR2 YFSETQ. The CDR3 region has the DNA TGCGCCAGCAGAGAACCCACGCTCCAAGAGACCCAGTACTTC. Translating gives CASREPTLQETQYF.

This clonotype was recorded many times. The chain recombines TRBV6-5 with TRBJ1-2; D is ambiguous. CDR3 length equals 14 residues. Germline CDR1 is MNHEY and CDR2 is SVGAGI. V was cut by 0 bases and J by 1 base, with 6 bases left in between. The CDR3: CASSYSGSNYGYTF. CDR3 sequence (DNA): TGTGCCAGCAGTTACTCGGGGAGTAACTATGGCTACACCTTC.

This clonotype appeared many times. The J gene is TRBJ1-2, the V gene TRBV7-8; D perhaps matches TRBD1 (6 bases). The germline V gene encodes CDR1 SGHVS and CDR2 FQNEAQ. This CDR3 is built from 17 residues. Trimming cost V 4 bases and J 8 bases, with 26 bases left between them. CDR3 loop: CASSSARGYRVRSGYTF. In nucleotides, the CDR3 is TGTGCCAGCAGCTCAGCAAGAGGGTACAGGGTGAGGAGCGGCTACACCTTC.

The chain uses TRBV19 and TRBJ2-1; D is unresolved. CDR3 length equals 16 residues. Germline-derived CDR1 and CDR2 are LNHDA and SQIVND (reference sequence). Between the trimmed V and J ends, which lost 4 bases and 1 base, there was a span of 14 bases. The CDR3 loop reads CASSSLESWSYNEQFF. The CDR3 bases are TGTGCCAGTAGTAGCCTCGAAAGCTGGTCCTACAATGAGCAGTTCTTC.

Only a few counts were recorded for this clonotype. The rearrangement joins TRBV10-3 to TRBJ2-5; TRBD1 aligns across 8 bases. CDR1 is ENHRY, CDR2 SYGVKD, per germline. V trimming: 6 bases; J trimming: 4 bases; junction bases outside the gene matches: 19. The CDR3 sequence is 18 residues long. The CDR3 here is CAIRSDLSDRDGRETQYF. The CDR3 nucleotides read TGTGCCATCAGATCTGATCTTTCGGACAGGGATGGTAGAGAGACCCAGTACTTC.

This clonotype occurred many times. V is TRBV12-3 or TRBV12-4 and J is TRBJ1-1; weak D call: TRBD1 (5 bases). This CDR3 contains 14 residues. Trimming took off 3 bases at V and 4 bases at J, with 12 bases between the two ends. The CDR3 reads CASSFVGGPTEAFF. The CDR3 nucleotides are TGTGCCAGCAGTTTTGTCGGGGGTCCCACTGAAGCTTTCTTT.

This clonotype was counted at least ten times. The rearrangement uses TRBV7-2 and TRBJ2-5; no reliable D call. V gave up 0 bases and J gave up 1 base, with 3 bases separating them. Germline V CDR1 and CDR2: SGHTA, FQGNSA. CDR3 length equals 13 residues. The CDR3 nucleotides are TGTGCCAGCAGCTTAGCAATCCAAGAGACCCAGTACTTC. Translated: CASSLAIQETQYF.

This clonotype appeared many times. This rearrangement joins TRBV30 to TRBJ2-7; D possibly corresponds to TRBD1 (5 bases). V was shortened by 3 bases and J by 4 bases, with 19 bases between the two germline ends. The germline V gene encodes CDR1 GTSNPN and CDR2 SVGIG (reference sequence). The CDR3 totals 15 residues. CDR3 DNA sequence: TGTGCCTGGAGACGTACAAACAGGAAATTTTACGAGCAGTACTTC. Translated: CAWRRTNRKFYEQYF.

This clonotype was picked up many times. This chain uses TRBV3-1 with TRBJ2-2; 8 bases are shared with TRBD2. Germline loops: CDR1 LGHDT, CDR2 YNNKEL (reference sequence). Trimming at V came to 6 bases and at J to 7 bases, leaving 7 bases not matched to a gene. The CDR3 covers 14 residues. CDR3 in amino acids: CASRSGGHNGELFF. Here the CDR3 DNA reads TGTGCCAGCAGATCGGGGGGGCACAACGGGGAGCTGTTTTTT.

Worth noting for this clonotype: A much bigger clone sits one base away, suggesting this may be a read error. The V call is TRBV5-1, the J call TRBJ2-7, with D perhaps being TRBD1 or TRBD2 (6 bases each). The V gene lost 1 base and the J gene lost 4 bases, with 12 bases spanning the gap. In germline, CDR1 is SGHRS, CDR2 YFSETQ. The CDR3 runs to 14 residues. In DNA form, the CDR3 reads TGCGCCAGCAGCTTGAGGGGGGTAAGTTACGAGCAGTACTTC. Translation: CASSLRGVSYEQYF.

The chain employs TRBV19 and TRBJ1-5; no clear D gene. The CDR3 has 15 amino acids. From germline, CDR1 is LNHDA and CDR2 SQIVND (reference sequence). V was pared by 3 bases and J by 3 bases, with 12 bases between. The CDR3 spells CASSMEGMNNQPQHF. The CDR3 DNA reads TGTGCCAGTAGTATGGAAGGAATGAACAATCAGCCCCAGCATTTT.

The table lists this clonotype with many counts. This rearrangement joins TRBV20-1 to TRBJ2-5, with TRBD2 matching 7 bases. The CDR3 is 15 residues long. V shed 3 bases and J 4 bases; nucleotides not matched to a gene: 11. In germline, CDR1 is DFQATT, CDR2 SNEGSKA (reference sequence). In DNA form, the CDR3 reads TGCAGTGCTAGGGCAGCGGGGCTAATGCCAGAGACCCAGTACTTC. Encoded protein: CSARAAGLMPETQYF.

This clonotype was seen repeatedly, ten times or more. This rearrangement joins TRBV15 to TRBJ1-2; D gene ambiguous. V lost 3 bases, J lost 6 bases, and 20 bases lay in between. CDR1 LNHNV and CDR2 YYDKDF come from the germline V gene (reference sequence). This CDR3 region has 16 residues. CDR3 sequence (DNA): TGTGCCACCAGCAGGCCAGTCGTCCGGCGGCCACATGGCTACACCTTC. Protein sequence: CATSRPVVRRPHGYTF.

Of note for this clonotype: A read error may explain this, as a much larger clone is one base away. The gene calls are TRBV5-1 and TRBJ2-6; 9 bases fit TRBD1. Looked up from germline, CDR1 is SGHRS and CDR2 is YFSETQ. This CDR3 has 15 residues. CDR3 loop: CASGQGSSGANGLTF. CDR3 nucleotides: TGCGCCAGCGGACAGGGGTCTTCTGGGGCCAACGGCCTGACTTTC.

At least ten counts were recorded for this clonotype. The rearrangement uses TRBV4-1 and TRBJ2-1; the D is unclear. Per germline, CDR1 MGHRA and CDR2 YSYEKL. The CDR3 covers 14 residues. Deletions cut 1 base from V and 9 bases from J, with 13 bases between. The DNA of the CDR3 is TGCGCCAGCAGCCAAGTGGCCAGCCGCAGTGAGCAGTTCTTC. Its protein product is CASSQVASRSEQFF.

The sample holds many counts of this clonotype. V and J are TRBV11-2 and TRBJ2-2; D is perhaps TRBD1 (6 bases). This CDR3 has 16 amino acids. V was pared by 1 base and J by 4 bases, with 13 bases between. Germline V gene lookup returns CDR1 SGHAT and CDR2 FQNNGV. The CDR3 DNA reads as TGTGCCAGCAGCTTAGGGGGAACAGGGTCCACCGGGGAGCTGTTTTTT. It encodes CASSLGGTGSTGELFF.

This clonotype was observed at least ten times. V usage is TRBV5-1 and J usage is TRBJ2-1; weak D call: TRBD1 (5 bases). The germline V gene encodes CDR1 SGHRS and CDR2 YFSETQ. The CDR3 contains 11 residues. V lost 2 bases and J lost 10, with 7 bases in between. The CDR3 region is CASSLQVEQFF. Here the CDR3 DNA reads TGCGCCAGCAGCTTACAGGTCGAGCAGTTCTTC.

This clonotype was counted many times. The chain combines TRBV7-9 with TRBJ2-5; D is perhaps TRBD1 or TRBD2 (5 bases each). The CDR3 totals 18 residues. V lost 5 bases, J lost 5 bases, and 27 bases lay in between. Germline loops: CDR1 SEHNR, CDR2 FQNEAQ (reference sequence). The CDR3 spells CASSPRQRRTLYGETQYF. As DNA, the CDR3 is TGTGCCAGCAGCCCTAGACAGAGAAGGACTCTGTACGGGGAGACCCAGTACTTC.

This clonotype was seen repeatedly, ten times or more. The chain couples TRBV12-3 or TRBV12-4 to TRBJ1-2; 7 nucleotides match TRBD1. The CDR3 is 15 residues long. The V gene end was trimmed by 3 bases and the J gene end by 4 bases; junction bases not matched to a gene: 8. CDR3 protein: CASSFMEGARYGYTF. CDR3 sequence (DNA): TGTGCCAGCAGTTTTATGGAGGGGGCTCGCTATGGCTACACCTTC.